The 20 T cell receptor beta chains reported below all come from one sample, sequenced in a study of shared clonotypes between healthy human individuals. The assay was immunoSEQ multiplex PCR, and TCRdb's table has in-frame clones only and misses some. The sample lists 2,100,000 or so clones; nearly 97% were seen once. Specimen: naive CD4+ T cells sorted from blood. Subset meaning: CD45RA+ positively selected. These receptors were collected from a man younger than 35 in good health.

The rearrangement links TRBV5-1 to TRBJ2-3, with TRBD1 as a possible D gene (6 bases). Deletions cut 0 bases from V and 2 bases from J, with 16 bases between. The CDR3 length is 17 residues. Per the germline V gene, CDR1 is SGHRS and CDR2 is YFSETQ. CDR3 protein: CASSLERSGTHTDTQYF. CDR3 DNA: TGCGCCAGCAGCTTGGAGAGATCGGGGACACACACAGATACGCAGTATTTT.

The chain combines TRBV25-1 with TRBJ2-5, with 13 positions matching TRBD2. The CDR3 has 18 residues. V gave up 2 bases and J gave up 1 base; unmatched junction bases: 7. Germline V lookup: CDR1 MGHDK, CDR2 SYGVNS. CDR3 amino acids: CASSEGGLAGTRQETQYF. CDR3 coding DNA: TGTGCCAGCAGTGAAGGGGGACTAGCGGGGACTCGCCAAGAGACCCAGTACTTC.

The chain carries TRBV2 and TRBJ2-3, with 10 bases identical to TRBD2. The CDR3 runs to 17 residues. Trimming cost V 7 bases and J 1 base; bases outside gene matches: 11. The germline gives CDR1 SNHLY, CDR2 FYNNEI. CDR3 sequence: CASNEGLAILGTDTQYF. Written as DNA, the CDR3 is TGTGCCAGCAACGAGGGACTAGCGATCCTAGGCACAGATACGCAGTATTTT.

The chain joins TRBV10-3 to TRBJ2-7; 13 bases are a match to TRBD2. CDR1 and CDR2 from the germline V gene are ENHRY and SYGVKD. The junction had 2 bases not matched to a gene; V was cut back by 3 bases and J by 3 bases. There are 15 residues in the CDR3. CDR3 in DNA: TGTGCCATCAGTGAACTAGCGGGAGGGGTCTACGAGCAGTACTTC. Its translation is CAISELAGGVYEQYF.

As for this clone: Other nucleotide sequences in the sample specify the same CDR3. J is TRBJ1-1 and V is TRBV18; 8 nucleotides agree with TRBD1. The CDR3 is 13 amino acids. The trim removed 6 bases at V and 4 bases at J, leaving 4 bases unmatched. Germline loops: CDR1 KGHSH, CDR2 LQKENI. CDR3 protein: CASSPTGVTEAFF. As DNA, the CDR3 is TGTGCCAGCTCCCCGACAGGGGTCACTGAAGCTTTCTTT. Full variable domain (rest looked up from reference TRBV18 and TRBJ1-1): NAGVMQNPRHLVRRRGQEARLRCSPMKGHSHVYWYRQLPEEGLKFMVYLQKENIIDESGMPKERFSAEFPKEGPSILRIQQVVRGDSAAYFCASSPTGVTEAFFGQGTRLTVV.

The V gene is TRBV7-2, the J gene TRBJ2-3; 9 bases are a match to TRBD2. J gave up 4 bases and V 4 bases, and 12 bases lay outside the gene matches. The CDR3 loop spans 17 amino acids. CDR1 and CDR2 (germline): SGHTA, FQGNSA. CDR3 region: CASSSRREGLGSDTQYF. The CDR3 nucleotides are TGTGCCAGCAGCTCTCGGCGGGAGGGCCTTGGTTCAGATACGCAGTATTTT. The full variable domain, rest sourced from reference TRBV7-2 and TRBJ2-3, is GAGVSQSPSNKVTEKGKDVELRCDPISGHTALYWYRQSLGQGLEFLIYFQGNSAPDKSGLPSDRFSAERTGGSVSTLTIQRTQQEDSAVYLCASSSRREGLGSDTQYFGPGTRLTVL.

This clone was observed a single time. CDR3 loop: CASSLKVPGRYGYTF. The CDR3 nucleotides read TGTGCCAGCAGTTTAAAAGTACCTGGCCGCTATGGCTACACCTTC. The chain combines TRBV27 with TRBJ1-2, with D unclear. Germline V gene sequence: CDR1 MNHEY, CDR2 SMNVEV (reference sequence). CDR3 size: 15 residues. V dropped 2 bases and J dropped 4 bases, with 14 bases sitting between them.

V gene TRBV25-1 combines with J gene TRBJ1-4; D not resolved. V was shortened by 4 bases and J by 4 bases, with 13 bases between the two germline ends. The CDR3 contains 15 residues. CDR1 is MGHDK, CDR2 SYGVNS, per germline. The CDR3 loop reads CASSGGGGNNEKLFF. Written as DNA, the CDR3 is TGTGCCAGCAGTGGTGGTGGCGGAAATAATGAAAAACTGTTTTTT. Using reference TRBV25-1 and TRBJ1-4 for the parts outside the CDR3, the full variable domain is EADIYQTPRYLVIGTGKKITLECSQTMGHDKMYWYQQDPGMELHLIHYSYGVNSTEKGDLSSESTVSRIRTEHFPLTLESARPSHTSQYLCASSGGGGNNEKLFFGSGTQLSVL.

The J gene is TRBJ2-7, the V gene TRBV5-6; 9 bases agree with TRBD1. The germline V gene has CDR1 SGHDT and CDR2 YYEEEE. Germline trimming cut 6 bases from V and 4 bases from J; bases unmatched to any gene: 11. The CDR3 runs to 15 residues. CDR3 amino acids: CASTKPGQGFYEQYF. In nucleotides, the CDR3 is TGTGCCAGCACGAAACCAGGACAGGGGTTTTACGAGCAGTACTTC.

J is TRBJ2-3 and V is TRBV6-1, with D maybe TRBD2 (6 bases). The CDR3 totals 15 residues. Trimming stripped 4 bases from V and 5 bases from J, with 16 bases between. Per the germline V gene, CDR1 is MNHNS and CDR2 is SASEGT. The CDR3 spells CASSATSLLIDTQYF. CDR3 nucleotide sequence: TGTGCCAGCAGTGCCACTAGCCTTCTGATAGATACGCAGTATTTT.

This clone was recorded only once. This chain uses TRBV7-9 with TRBJ1-1; D uncertain. CDR1 and CDR2 from the germline V gene are SEHNR and FQNEAQ (reference sequence). CDR3 length equals 17 residues. Between the trimmed V and J ends, which lost 1 base and 1 base, there was a span of 16 bases. The DNA for the CDR3 is TGTGCCAGCAGCTTAGTAATGAAACAAGGAACGAACACTGAAGCTTTCTTT. Its protein is CASSLVMKQGTNTEAFF.

V usage is TRBV6-5 and J usage is TRBJ2-3; D may be TRBD2 (5 bases). CDR3 length: 16 amino acids. Germline assignment: CDR1 MNHEY and CDR2 SVGAGI. V lost 0 bases and J 2 bases, leaving 12 bases between the germline ends. DNA of the CDR3: TGTGCCAGCAGTTACTCGGGCGGGCGGGTCACAGATACGCAGTATTTT. This encodes CASSYSGGRVTDTQYF.

The chain couples TRBV7-2 to TRBJ2-3, with D perhaps TRBD1 (5 bases). The CDR3 length is 15 residues. V was cut by 0 bases and J by 4 bases, with 11 bases left in between. CDR1 and CDR2 (germline): SGHTA, FQGNSA. The DNA for the CDR3 is TGTGCCAGCAGCTTAGCGGGGCTGACTGCAGATACGCAGTATTTT. It codes for CASSLAGLTADTQYF. The full variable domain, rest sourced from reference TRBV7-2 and TRBJ2-3, is GAGVSQSPSNKVTEKGKDVELRCDPISGHTALYWYRQSLGQGLEFLIYFQGNSAPDKSGLPSDRFSAERTGGSVSTLTIQRTQQEDSAVYLCASSLAGLTADTQYFGPGTRLTVL.

V and J are TRBV28 and TRBJ2-7; D is uncertain. This CDR3 contains 13 residues. Trimming removed 4 bases at V and 7 bases at J, with 14 bases between. Per germline, CDR1 MDHEN and CDR2 SYDVKM. The DNA for the CDR3 is TGTGCCAGCAGTTCCACCGACCCTCTGGAGCAGTACTTC. Translated: CASSSTDPLEQYF.

The V call is TRBV5-4, the J call TRBJ1-4, with 8 bases aligning to TRBD1. CDR3 length equals 15 residues. The V gene end was trimmed by 4 bases and the J gene end by 6 bases; junction bases not matched to a gene: 8. CDR1 and CDR2 from the germline V gene are SGHNT and YYREEE (reference sequence). In DNA, the CDR3 is TGTGCCAGCAGCCGGACAGGGCGGGAGGATGAAAAACTGTTTTTT. This sequence encodes CASSRTGREDEKLFF.

This sequence joins TRBV7-9 and TRBJ2-1, with 11 positions matching TRBD2. This CDR3 contains 15 residues. Germline lookup yields CDR1 SEHNR and CDR2 FQNEAQ (reference sequence). J lost 5 bases, V lost 5 bases, and 5 bases had no gene match. The CDR3 DNA reads TGTGCCAGCAGCAAAGAACTAGCGGGAGACAATGAGCAGTTCTTC. Translation gives CASSKELAGDNEQFF.

CDR3 protein: CASSRTTGDTQYF. CDR3 nucleotide sequence: TGTGCCAGCAGCAGGACGACGGGAGATACGCAGTATTTT. The chain combines TRBV7-9 with TRBJ2-3, with no clear D. The CDR3 covers 13 residues. With 5 bases removed from V and 5 bases from J, the gap between germline ends came to 11 bases. The germline V gene encodes CDR1 SEHNR and CDR2 FQNEAQ (reference sequence).

V usage is TRBV18 and J usage is TRBJ2-1; a weak D match, TRBD2 (5 bases). This CDR3 spans 15 amino acids. V was cut by 2 bases and J by 2 bases, with 10 bases left in between. Germline assignment: CDR1 KGHSH and CDR2 LQKENI. The CDR3 reads CASSPLGGTYNEQFF. The CDR3 DNA reads TGTGCCAGCTCACCATTAGGAGGTACCTACAATGAGCAGTTCTTC.

The chain's CDR3 is CASSPGQGKVYGYTF. CDR3 sequence (DNA): TGTGCCAGTAGTCCAGGACAGGGAAAGGTCTATGGCTACACCTTC. V and J are TRBV19 and TRBJ1-2, with 8 bases lining up with TRBD1. After removal of 5 bases from V and 4 bases from J, the junction contained 9 bases not matched to a gene. Germline V gene sequence: CDR1 LNHDA, CDR2 SQIVND (reference sequence). The CDR3 length is 15 residues.

About this clone itself: This CDR3 is also generated by other DNA sequences in the sample. The rearrangement joins TRBV19 to TRBJ1-1; no firm D call. Germline values: CDR1 LNHDA, CDR2 SQIVND (reference sequence). There are 14 residues in the CDR3. The ends were cut back, 2 bases at V and 1 base at J, with 8 bases in the middle. CDR3 sequence: CASSIIPGNTEAFF. The DNA for the CDR3 is TGTGCCAGTAGTATAATCCCAGGGAACACTGAAGCTTTCTTT.